The clone carrying this TCR beta chain was detected many times. The V gene's germline CDR1 is SGHKS and CDR2 YYEKEE (reference sequence). With 2 bases clipped from V and 6 bases from J, the junction kept 7 bases outside the gene matches. This CDR3 region has 15 residues. This specimen belongs to a study of T-cell reconstitution after alpha-beta-depleted transplantation in children. Preparation of the TCRbeta library involved a method that used unique molecular identifiers. Each CDR3 protein gets one entry after TCRdb re-called the PCR reads with MiXCR. The sample holds 400,000 to 500,000 distinct CDR3 sequences, about a tenth seen once.

This chain connects TRBV5-5 to TRBJ1-5, with TRBD1 matching over 8 bases. The sequence was collected from a human donor who donated a stem cell graft to a child with acute myeloid leukemia. The sample was PBMCs from the stem cell graft donor, taken from the stem cell graft. The chain's CDR3 is CASSFRAGGGQPQHF. In DNA, the CDR3 is TGTGCCAGCAGCTTCAGGGCAGGGGGCGGTCAGCCCCAGCATTTT.